These 32 T cell receptor beta chains were sequenced from one sample in a study of OX40 agonist ivuxolimab in advanced cancers. Libraries came from the immunoSEQ multiplex PCR assay. Sourced from immuneACCESS, this table was stored by TCRdb with only in-frame sequences that have V and J called. A share of the clones is absent; for the studies checked, an unresolved V gene accounts for under half, and the remainder has no known explanation. This sample comprises 80,000 to 100,000 clones, 92% of them detected only once. Together, the top ten hold roughly 0.5% of the sample. This material consisted of CD4+ or CD8+ T cells sorted from blood, taken in a trial of the OX40 agonist ivuxolimab. The receptors derive from an adult with an advanced solid tumor such as melanoma, head and neck, liver or kidney cancer.

The rearrangement joins TRBV5-1 to TRBJ1-1, with 12 bases aligning to TRBD1. Trimming at V came to 1 base and at J to 0 bases, leaving 1 base not matched to a gene. Germline CDR1 SGHRS, CDR2 YFSETQ. The CDR3 loop spans 16 amino acids. CDR3 in DNA: TGCGCCAGCAGCTTGAGGGACAGGGGGCTGAACACTGAAGCTTTCTTT. Translation: CASSLRDRGLNTEAFF.

The chain has TRBV5-4 and TRBJ2-7; perhaps TRBD1 as D (5 bases). This CDR3 is 13 amino acids long. V was shortened by 4 bases and J by 5 bases, with 13 bases between the two germline ends. The germline V gene encodes CDR1 SGHNT and CDR2 YYREEE (reference sequence). The CDR3 spells CASSRPGRDEQYF. The CDR3 bases are TGTGCCAGCAGCCGGCCGGGCAGGGACGAGCAGTACTTC.

This chain links TRBV7-9 with TRBJ1-2; no reliable D call. Looked up from germline, CDR1 is SEHNR and CDR2 is FQNEAQ (reference sequence). The V and J ends lost 5 bases and 0 bases respectively, with 10 bases between them. CDR3 length: 14 amino acids. The DNA for the CDR3 is TGTGCCAGCAGCCAAGACGGATCTAACTATGGCTACACCTTC. Residues: CASSQDGSNYGYTF.

This chain joins TRBV7-6 and TRBJ2-6; TRBD2 matches 12 bases. The germline V gene encodes CDR1 SGHVS and CDR2 FNYEAQ. V was pared by 5 bases and J by 3 bases, with 8 bases of the junction left unmatched. The CDR3 totals 18 residues. CDR3 nucleotides: TGTGCCAGCAGCCGCCCTACTAGCGGGGGGAGTGGGGCCAACGTCCTGACTTTC. This gives the protein CASSRPTSGGSGANVLTF.

The V and J genes are TRBV6-5 and TRBJ2-7, with D possibly matching TRBD2 (5 bases). CDR1 and CDR2 from the germline V gene are MNHEY and SVGAGI. The CDR3 spans 15 residues. Trimming shortened V by 0 bases and J by 0 bases, and 9 bases separated the two germline ends. The CDR3 DNA reads as TGTGCCAGCAGTTACTCAGCGGTAAGCTCCTACGAGCAGTACTTC. Translation gives CASSYSAVSSYEQYF.

This clone was seen only once. This rearrangement joins TRBV9 to TRBJ2-2, with TRBD2 identical over 12 bases. The V gene's germline CDR1 is SGDLS and CDR2 YYNGEE. J gave up 4 bases and V 3 bases, and 4 bases lay outside the gene matches. The CDR3 runs 16 residues. DNA of the CDR3: TGTGCCAGCAGCGCGACTAGCGGGAGCCTCACCGGGGAGCTGTTTTTT. It encodes CASSATSGSLTGELFF.

The V gene is TRBV7-9, the J gene TRBJ2-7; the match to TRBD2 covers 7 bases. CDR3 length: 17 amino acids. V lost 1 base and J lost 0; bases outside the gene matches: 9. Germline V CDR1 and CDR2: SEHNR, FQNEAQ (reference sequence). CDR3 amino acids: CASSLEITAGVSYEQYF. DNA of the CDR3: TGTGCCAGCAGCTTAGAAATTACGGCGGGAGTCTCCTACGAGCAGTACTTC.

The chain couples TRBV5-4 to TRBJ1-2; weak D call: TRBD1 (6 bases). The CDR3 is 13 amino acids. The V and J ends lost 2 bases and 3 bases respectively, with 8 bases between them. The germline V gene encodes CDR1 SGHNT and CDR2 YYREEE (reference sequence). CDR3 amino acids: CASSFRTDYGYTF. CDR3 nucleotides: TGTGCCAGCAGCTTTCGGACAGACTATGGCTACACCTTC.

This sequence joins TRBV7-9 and TRBJ1-1; a possible D gene is TRBD1 (5 bases). Per germline, CDR1 SEHNR and CDR2 FQNEAQ (reference sequence). V lost 7 bases, J lost 10 bases, and 22 bases lay in between. The CDR3 is made up of 14 amino acids. The CDR3 DNA follows: TGTGCCAGCAACTCGAGGGGACGGGGTGAAGGAGCTTTCTTT. Protein sequence: CASNSRGRGEGAFF.

The CDR3 loop is CSVDTGSDTQYF. The DNA of the CDR3 is TGCAGCGTTGACACAGGGTCAGATACGCAGTATTTT. The gene calls are TRBV29-1 and TRBJ2-3; maybe TRBD1 (6 bases). The germline V gene encodes CDR1 SQVTM and CDR2 ANQGSEA. The CDR3 has 12 residues. V was pared by 3 bases and J by 4 bases, with 8 bases between.

J is TRBJ1-3 and V is TRBV19; D is perhaps TRBD1 (5 bases). Between the trimmed V and J ends, which lost 6 bases and 0 bases, there was a span of 24 bases. This CDR3 has 19 residues. Germline assignment: CDR1 LNHDA and CDR2 SQIVND (reference sequence). The CDR3 protein is CASRPGQGRSRHSGNTIYF. The CDR3 DNA follows: TGTGCCAGTAGGCCTGGACAAGGCCGGAGCCGACACTCTGGAAACACCATATATTTT.

J is TRBJ1-5 and V is TRBV23-1, with TRBD1 as a possible D gene (5 bases). TRBV23-1 is reported as an ORF; its role is uncertain. V shed 8 bases and J shed 4 bases, with 24 bases lying between them. The CDR3 spans 17 residues. CDR3 nucleotides: TGCGCCAGCGGCCTCCGAGGCGGGGGTGCAGATAATCAGCCCCAGCATTTT. Translated, it gives CASGLRGGGADNQPQHF.

This sequence joins TRBV30 and TRBJ2-7, with TRBD1 matching over 9 bases. This CDR3 contains 14 residues. The trim removed 0 bases at V and 5 bases at J, leaving 5 bases unmatched. CDR1 and CDR2 from the germline V gene are GTSNPN and SVGIG (reference sequence). CDR3 sequence reads: CAWSVGTGIHEQYF. The CDR3, as DNA: TGTGCCTGGAGTGTAGGGACAGGGATCCACGAGCAGTACTTC.

The chain joins TRBV30 to TRBJ2-1; no reliable D call. The CDR3 extends over 17 amino acids. V dropped 0 bases and J dropped 1 base, with 16 bases sitting between them. Germline CDR1 is GTSNPN and CDR2 is SVGIG (reference sequence). This CDR3 reads CAWSVLKVSTSYNEQFF. Here the CDR3 DNA reads TGTGCCTGGAGTGTACTCAAGGTGTCCACTTCCTACAATGAGCAGTTCTTC.

The chain is built from TRBV11-3 and TRBJ2-3; D is unclear. CDR3 length: 15 residues. V gave up 5 bases and J gave up 2 bases, with 14 bases separating them. Per germline, CDR1 SGHNT and CDR2 YENEEA. CDR3 sequence reads: CASSPIPFPTDTQYF. The CDR3, as DNA: TGTGCCAGCAGCCCGATACCGTTCCCCACAGATACGCAGTATTTT. The full variable domain, completed using reference TRBV11-3 and TRBJ2-3, is EAGVVQSPRYKIIEKKQPVAFWCNPISGHNTLYWYLQNLGQGPELLIRYENEEAVDDSQLPKDRFSAERLKGVDSTLKIQPAELGDSAVYLCASSPIPFPTDTQYFGPGTRLTVL.

This chain uses TRBV18 with TRBJ2-7; possible D gene TRBD1, 6 bases. This CDR3 has 19 amino acids. Per germline, CDR1 KGHSH and CDR2 LQKENI. With 2 bases removed from V and 2 bases from J, the gap between germline ends came to 25 bases. CDR3 sequence (DNA): TGTGCCAGCTCACCATTTTTAGGTACAGGGCAATTTTTAACCTACGAGCAGTACTTC. It encodes CASSPFLGTGQFLTYEQYF.

This sequence joins TRBV30 and TRBJ2-2; D remains unclear. This CDR3 has 16 amino acids. The V end lost 0 bases, the J end lost 4 bases, and 15 bases lay between the germline ends. Germline V gene sequence: CDR1 GTSNPN, CDR2 SVGIG (reference sequence). The CDR3: CAWSVPGGVSTGELFF. CDR3 nucleotide sequence: TGTGCCTGGAGTGTACCTGGCGGTGTTTCCACCGGGGAGCTGTTTTTT.

Concerning this clone: The same CDR3 also results from other DNA sequences found in this sample. The V call is TRBV5-5, the J call TRBJ2-5; 12 nucleotides line up with TRBD2. Germline V CDR1 and CDR2: SGHKS, YYEKEE (reference sequence). Losses at the gene ends were 0 bases for V and 2 bases for J; bases not matched to a gene: 2. The CDR3 totals 16 residues. The CDR3 spells CASSLALAGGQETQYF. As DNA, the CDR3 is TGTGCCAGCAGCTTGGCCCTAGCGGGGGGGCAAGAGACCCAGTACTTC.

The genes are TRBV18 and TRBJ1-5; 7 nucleotides line up with TRBD1. CDR3 length equals 15 residues. The ends lost 3 bases at V and 6 bases at J; junction bases unmatched: 8. CDR1 and CDR2 (germline): KGHSH, LQKENI. The CDR3 DNA is TGTGCCAGCTCACCGGGCCTCGACAGGGCTCAGCCCCAGCATTTT. Translated, it gives CASSPGLDRAQPQHF. Looking up the rest from reference TRBV18 and TRBJ1-5 gives the full variable domain: NAGVMQNPRHLVRRRGQEARLRCSPMKGHSHVYWYRQLPEEGLKFMVYLQKENIIDESGMPKERFSAEFPKEGPSILRIQQVVRGDSAAYFCASSPGLDRAQPQHFGDGTRLSIL.

This clone showed up just a few times. This chain uses TRBV28 with TRBJ2-2; D call uncertain. Trimming left V 2 bases short and J 6 bases short, with 4 bases between. From germline, CDR1 is MDHEN and CDR2 SYDVKM. CDR3 length equals 12 residues. This CDR3 is CASSLVSGELFF. The CDR3 region has the DNA TGTGCCAGCAGTTTAGTTTCCGGGGAGCTGTTTTTT.

V usage is TRBV7-9 and J usage is TRBJ2-1, with 10 bases fitting TRBD1. Germline V gene data show CDR1 as SEHNR and CDR2 as FQNEAQ (reference sequence). With 5 bases clipped from V and 5 bases from J, the junction kept 9 bases outside the gene matches. This CDR3 contains 16 residues. The CDR3 nucleotides read TGTGCCAGCAGCGACCGAGGGACAGGGGTACACAATGAGCAGTTCTTC. It encodes CASSDRGTGVHNEQFF.

This clone was counted once. The chain joins TRBV5-1 to TRBJ1-3; TRBD1 might be the D (5 bases). CDR1 is SGHRS, CDR2 YFSETQ, per germline. The V end lost 1 base, the J end lost 3 bases, and 11 bases lay between the germline ends. This CDR3 has 15 amino acids. The CDR3, as DNA: TGCGCCAGCAGCTTGAGCCAGGGAAGTGGAAACACCATATATTTT. Its translation is CASSLSQGSGNTIYF.

The chain carries TRBV7-9 and TRBJ2-3, with TRBD1 matching over 12 bases. This CDR3 is 16 amino acids long. Germline V gives CDR1 SEHNR, CDR2 FQNEAQ (reference sequence). V gave up 5 bases and J gave up 3 bases; unmatched junction bases: 6. The CDR3 sequence is CASSPGTGGWTDTQYF. CDR3 nucleotides: TGTGCCAGCAGCCCGGGGACAGGGGGCTGGACAGATACGCAGTATTTT.

The chain couples TRBV9 to TRBJ2-2, with D possibly matching TRBD1 (5 bases). This CDR3 region has 16 residues. Germline V gene lookup returns CDR1 SGDLS and CDR2 YYNGEE. Trimming stripped 0 bases from V and 1 base from J, with 10 bases between. The CDR3 bases are TGTGCCAGCAGCGTAGGGCAGGGCCTGAACACCGGGGAGCTGTTTTTT. Residues: CASSVGQGLNTGELFF.

The V call is TRBV5-1, the J call TRBJ2-3; 8 bases align to TRBD1. The CDR3 loop spans 15 amino acids. J was trimmed by 5 bases and V by 0 bases; bases with no gene match: 5. CDR1 is SGHRS, CDR2 YFSETQ, per germline. The CDR3 spells CASSLGGTGLDTQYF. The CDR3, as DNA: TGCGCCAGCAGCTTGGGTGGGACAGGACTAGATACGCAGTATTTT.

The genes are TRBV29-1 and TRBJ1-4, with TRBD1 identical over 9 bases. The CDR3 is 12 residues long. Trimming took 5 bases from V and 6 from J; bases not matched to a gene: 1. Germline CDR1 and CDR2: SQVTM and ANQGSEA. For the CDR3, the DNA is TGCAGCGTTAGGACAGGGGATGAAAAACTGTTTTTT. It yields the protein CSVRTGDEKLFF.

Written as DNA, the CDR3 is TGCAGCATCAAGAGGGGGGGCGGTGAAAAACTGTTTTTT. Amino acid sequence: CSIKRGGGEKLFF. The chain combines TRBV29-1 with TRBJ1-4, with D possibly TRBD1 on 6 matching bases. Trimming shortened V by 8 bases and J by 7 bases, and 17 bases separated the two germline ends. The CDR3 totals 13 residues. From germline, CDR1 is SQVTM and CDR2 ANQGSEA.

J is TRBJ2-3 and V is TRBV7-8; 12 nucleotides agree with TRBD2. The germline gives CDR1 SGHVS, CDR2 FQNEAQ. This CDR3 comprises 18 residues. The V and J ends lost 5 bases and 4 bases, in that order; junction bases with no gene match: 13. In nucleotides, the CDR3 is TGTGCCAGCAGCCCTAGGACTAGCGGGGTTTTGGCCCCAGATACGCAGTATTTT. Its translation: CASSPRTSGVLAPDTQYF.

This rearrangement joins TRBV2 to TRBJ1-3; the match to TRBD1 covers 7 bases. Germline CDR1 reads SNHLY; CDR2 reads FYNNEI. CDR3 length equals 14 residues. Unmatched junction bases numbered 7, after V lost 5 bases and J lost 6 bases. The CDR3 loop is CASSTGQGVNTIYF. In DNA form, the CDR3 reads TGTGCCAGCAGTACGGGCCAGGGGGTAAACACCATATATTTT.

This chain links TRBV6-5 with TRBJ1-3; weak D call: TRBD1 (6 bases). CDR1 and CDR2 (germline): MNHEY, SVGAGI. There are 14 residues in the CDR3. V lost 4 bases, J lost 15 bases, and 22 bases lay in between. CDR3 amino acids: CASSSDGSEGGSYF. The CDR3, as DNA: TGTGCCAGCAGTTCGGACGGCTCCGAGGGGGGGTCATATTTT.

This chain uses TRBV10-3 with TRBJ2-2, with 8 bases lining up with TRBD2. Germline-derived CDR1 and CDR2 are ENHRY and SYGVKD. With V trimmed by 0 bases and J by 10 bases, 10 bases remained unmatched. This CDR3 is built from 16 residues. CDR3 in amino acids: CAISESNGAGGSELFF. The CDR3 bases are TGTGCCATCAGTGAGTCGAATGGGGCGGGAGGCTCGGAGCTGTTTTTT.

The chain links TRBV5-1 to TRBJ2-2, with TRBD2 as a possible D gene (5 bases). Germline V CDR1 and CDR2: SGHRS, YFSETQ. Trimming stripped 4 bases from V and 2 bases from J, with 15 bases between. The CDR3 consists of 16 residues. CDR3 in amino acids: CASSPGSSRNTGELFF. In DNA form, the CDR3 reads TGCGCCAGCAGCCCGGGATCCAGTCGAAACACCGGGGAGCTGTTTTTT.